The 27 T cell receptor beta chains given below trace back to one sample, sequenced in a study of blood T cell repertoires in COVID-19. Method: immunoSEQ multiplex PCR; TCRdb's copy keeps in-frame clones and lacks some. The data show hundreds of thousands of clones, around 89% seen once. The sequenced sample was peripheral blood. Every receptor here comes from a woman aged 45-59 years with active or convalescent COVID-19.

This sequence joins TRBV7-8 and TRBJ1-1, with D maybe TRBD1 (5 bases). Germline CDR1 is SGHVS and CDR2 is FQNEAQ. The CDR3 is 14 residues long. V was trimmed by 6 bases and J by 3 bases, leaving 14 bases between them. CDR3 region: CASRRAPGDTEAFF. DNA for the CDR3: TGTGCCAGCAGACGAGCCCCGGGGGACACTGAAGCTTTCTTT.

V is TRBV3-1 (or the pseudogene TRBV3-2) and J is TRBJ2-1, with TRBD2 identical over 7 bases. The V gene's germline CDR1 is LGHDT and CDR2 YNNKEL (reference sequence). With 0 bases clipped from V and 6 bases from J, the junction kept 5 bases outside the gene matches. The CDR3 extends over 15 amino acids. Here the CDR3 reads CASSQDVGRINEQFF. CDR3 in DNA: TGTGCCAGCAGCCAAGACGTCGGGAGGATCAATGAGCAGTTCTTC.

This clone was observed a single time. This CDR3 reads CASRYYGMNTEAFF. CDR3 nucleotides: TGTGCCAGCAGATATTATGGCATGAACACTGAAGCTTTCTTT. The V gene is TRBV6-6, the J gene TRBJ1-1; no clear D gene. Per the germline V gene, CDR1 is MNHNY and CDR2 is SVGAGI (reference sequence). Deletions cut 6 bases from V and 0 bases from J, with 11 bases between. The CDR3 covers 14 residues.

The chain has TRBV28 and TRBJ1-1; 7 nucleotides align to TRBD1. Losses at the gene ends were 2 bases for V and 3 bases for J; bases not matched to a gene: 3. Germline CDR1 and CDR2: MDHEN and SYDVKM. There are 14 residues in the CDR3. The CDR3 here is CASSLSQGDTEAFF. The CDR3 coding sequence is TGTGCCAGCAGTTTAAGTCAGGGGGACACTGAAGCTTTCTTT.

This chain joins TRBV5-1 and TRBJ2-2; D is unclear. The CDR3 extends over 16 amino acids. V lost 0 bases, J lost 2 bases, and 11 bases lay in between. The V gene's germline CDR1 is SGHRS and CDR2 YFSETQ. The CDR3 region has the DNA TGCGCCAGCAGCTTGGATCCAGGATTAAACACCGGGGAGCTGTTTTTT. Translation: CASSLDPGLNTGELFF.

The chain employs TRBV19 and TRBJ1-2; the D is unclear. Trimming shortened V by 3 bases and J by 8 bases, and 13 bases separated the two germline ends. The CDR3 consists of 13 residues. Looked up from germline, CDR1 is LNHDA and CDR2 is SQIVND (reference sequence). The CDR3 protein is CASSIYREGGYTF. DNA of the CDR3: TGTGCCAGTAGTATTTATCGGGAAGGCGGCTACACCTTC.

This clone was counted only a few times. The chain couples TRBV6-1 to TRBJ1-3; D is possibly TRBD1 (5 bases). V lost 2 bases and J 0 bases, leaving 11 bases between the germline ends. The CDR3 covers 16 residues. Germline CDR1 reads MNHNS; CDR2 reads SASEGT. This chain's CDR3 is CASSENRMGSGNTIYF. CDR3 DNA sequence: TGTGCCAGCAGTGAAAACAGGATGGGCTCTGGAAACACCATATATTTT.

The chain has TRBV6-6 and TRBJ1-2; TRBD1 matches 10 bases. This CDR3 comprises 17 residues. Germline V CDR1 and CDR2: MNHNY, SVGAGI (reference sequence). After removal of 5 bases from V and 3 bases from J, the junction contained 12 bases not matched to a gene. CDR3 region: CASSPTFDGTGDYGYTF. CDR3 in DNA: TGTGCCAGCAGTCCAACCTTTGACGGGACAGGGGACTATGGCTACACCTTC.

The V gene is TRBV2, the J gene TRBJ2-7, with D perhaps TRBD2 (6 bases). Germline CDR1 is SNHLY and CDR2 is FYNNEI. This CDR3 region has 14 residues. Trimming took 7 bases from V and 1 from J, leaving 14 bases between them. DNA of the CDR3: TGTGCCAGCAAGGTGGGCGGGGATTCCTACGAGCAGTACTTC. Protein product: CASKVGGDSYEQYF.

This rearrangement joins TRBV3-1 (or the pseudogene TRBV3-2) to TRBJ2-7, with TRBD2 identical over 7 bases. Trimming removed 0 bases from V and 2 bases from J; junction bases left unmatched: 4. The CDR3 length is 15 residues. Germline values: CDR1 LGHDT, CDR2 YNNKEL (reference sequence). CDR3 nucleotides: TGTGCCAGCAGCCAAGAAGCGGGGATAGCCTACGAGCAGTACTTC. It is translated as CASSQEAGIAYEQYF.

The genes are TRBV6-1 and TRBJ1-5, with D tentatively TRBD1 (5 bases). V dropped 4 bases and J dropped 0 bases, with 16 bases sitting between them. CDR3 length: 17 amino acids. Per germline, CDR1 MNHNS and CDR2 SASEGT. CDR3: CASSAGTGGYSNQPQHF. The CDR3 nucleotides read TGTGCCAGCAGTGCAGGGACTGGAGGGTATAGCAATCAGCCCCAGCATTTT.

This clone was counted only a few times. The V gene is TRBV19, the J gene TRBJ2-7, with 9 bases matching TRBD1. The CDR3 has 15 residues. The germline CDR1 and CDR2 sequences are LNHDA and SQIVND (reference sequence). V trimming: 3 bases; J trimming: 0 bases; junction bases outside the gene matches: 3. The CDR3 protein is CASSIQDRGSYEQYF. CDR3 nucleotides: TGTGCCAGTAGTATCCAGGACAGGGGCTCCTACGAGCAGTACTTC.

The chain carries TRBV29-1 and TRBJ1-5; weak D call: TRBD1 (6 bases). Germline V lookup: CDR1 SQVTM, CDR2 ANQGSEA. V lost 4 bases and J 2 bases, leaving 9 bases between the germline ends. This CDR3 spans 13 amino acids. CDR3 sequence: CSVARGGNQPQHF. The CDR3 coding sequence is TGCAGCGTTGCCAGGGGTGGCAATCAGCCCCAGCATTTT.

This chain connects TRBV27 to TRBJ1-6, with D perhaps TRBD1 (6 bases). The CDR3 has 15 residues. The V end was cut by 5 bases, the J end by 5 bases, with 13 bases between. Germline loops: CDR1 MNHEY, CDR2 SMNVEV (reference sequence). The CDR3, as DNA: TGTGCCAGCAGTCCCCGGACAGTTCATAATTCACCCCTCCACTTT. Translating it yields CASSPRTVHNSPLHF.

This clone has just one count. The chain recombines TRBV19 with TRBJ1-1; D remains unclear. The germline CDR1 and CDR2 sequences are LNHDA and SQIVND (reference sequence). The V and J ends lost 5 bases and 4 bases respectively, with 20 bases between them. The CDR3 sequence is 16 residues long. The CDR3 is CASSPAIPGVGTEAFF. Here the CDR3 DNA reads TGTGCCAGTAGTCCGGCCATCCCGGGTGTGGGCACTGAAGCTTTCTTT.

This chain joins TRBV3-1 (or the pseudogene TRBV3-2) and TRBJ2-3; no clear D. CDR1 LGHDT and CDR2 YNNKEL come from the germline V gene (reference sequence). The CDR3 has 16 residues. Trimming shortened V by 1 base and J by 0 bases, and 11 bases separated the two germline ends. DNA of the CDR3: TGTGCCAGCAGCCAAGGTTTTTCGAGGAGCACAGATACGCAGTATTTT. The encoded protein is CASSQGFSRSTDTQYF.

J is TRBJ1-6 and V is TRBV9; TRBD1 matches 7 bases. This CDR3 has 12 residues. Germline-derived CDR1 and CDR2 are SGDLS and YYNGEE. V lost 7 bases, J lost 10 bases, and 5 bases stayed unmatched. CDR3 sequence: CASGRQGSPLHF. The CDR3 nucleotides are TGTGCCAGCGGGAGACAGGGCTCACCCCTCCACTTT.

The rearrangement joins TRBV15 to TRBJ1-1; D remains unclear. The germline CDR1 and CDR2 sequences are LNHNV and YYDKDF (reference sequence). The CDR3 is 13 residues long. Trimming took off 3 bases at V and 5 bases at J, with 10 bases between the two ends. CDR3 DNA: TGTGCCACCAGCAGGGACCGAGGGACTGAAGCTTTCTTT. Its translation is CATSRDRGTEAFF.

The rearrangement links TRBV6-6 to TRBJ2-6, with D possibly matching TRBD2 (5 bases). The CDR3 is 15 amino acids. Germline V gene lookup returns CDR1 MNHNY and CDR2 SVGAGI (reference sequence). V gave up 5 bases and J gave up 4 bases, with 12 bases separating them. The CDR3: CASSRITGGANVLTF. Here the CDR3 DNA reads TGTGCCAGCAGTAGAATAACGGGAGGGGCCAACGTCCTGACTTTC.

The CDR3 sequence is CASSQGTGGQETQYF. For the CDR3, the DNA is TGCGCCAGCAGCCAAGGGACAGGGGGCCAAGAGACCCAGTACTTC. The chain has TRBV4-3 and TRBJ2-5; TRBD1 agrees at 10 bases. V lost 1 base and J lost 1; bases outside the gene matches: 0. The CDR3 is 15 residues long. In germline, CDR1 is LGHNA, CDR2 YSLEER.

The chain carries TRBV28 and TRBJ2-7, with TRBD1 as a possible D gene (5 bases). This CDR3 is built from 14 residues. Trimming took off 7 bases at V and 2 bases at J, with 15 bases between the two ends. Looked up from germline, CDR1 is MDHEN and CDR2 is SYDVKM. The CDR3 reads CASTQTGLAYEQYF. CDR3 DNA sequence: TGTGCCAGCACCCAAACAGGTTTAGCCTACGAGCAGTACTTC.

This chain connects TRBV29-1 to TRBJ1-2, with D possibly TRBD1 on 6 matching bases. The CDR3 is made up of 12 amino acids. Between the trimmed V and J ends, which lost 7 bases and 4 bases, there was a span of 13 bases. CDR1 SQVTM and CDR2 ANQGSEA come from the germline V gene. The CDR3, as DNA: TGCAGCGGGTACGGACAGTCCTATGGCTACACCTTC. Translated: CSGYGQSYGYTF. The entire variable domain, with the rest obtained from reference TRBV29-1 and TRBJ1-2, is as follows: SAVISQKPSRDICQRGTSLTIQCQVDSQVTMMFWYRQQPGQSLTLIATANQGSEATYESGFVIDKFPISRPNLTFSTLTVSNMSPEDSSIYLCSGYGQSYGYTFGSGTRLTVV.

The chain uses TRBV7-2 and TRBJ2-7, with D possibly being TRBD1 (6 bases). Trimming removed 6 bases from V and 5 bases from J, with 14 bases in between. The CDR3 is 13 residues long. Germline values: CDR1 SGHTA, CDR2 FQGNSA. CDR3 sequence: CASRTTGPHEQYF. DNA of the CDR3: TGTGCCAGCAGAACCACAGGGCCCCACGAGCAGTACTTC.

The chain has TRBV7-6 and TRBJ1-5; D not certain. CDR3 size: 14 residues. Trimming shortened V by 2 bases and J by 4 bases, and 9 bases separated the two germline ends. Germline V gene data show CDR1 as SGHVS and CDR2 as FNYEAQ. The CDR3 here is CASSLRGPNQPQHF. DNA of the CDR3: TGTGCCAGCAGCTTACGGGGTCCTAATCAGCCCCAGCATTTT.

CDR3: CSASMFGGNTGELFF. DNA of the CDR3: TGCAGTGCTAGTATGTTCGGCGGCAACACCGGGGAGCTGTTTTTT. This chain uses TRBV20-1 with TRBJ2-2; D remains ambiguous. Trimming shortened V by 3 bases and J by 2 bases, and 13 bases separated the two germline ends. This CDR3 region has 15 residues. Looked up from germline, CDR1 is DFQATT and CDR2 is SNEGSKA (reference sequence).

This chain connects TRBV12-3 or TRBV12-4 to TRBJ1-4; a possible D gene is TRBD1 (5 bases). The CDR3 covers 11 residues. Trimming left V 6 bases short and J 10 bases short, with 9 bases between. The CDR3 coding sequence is TGTGCCAGCAGCGGGGGGGGAAAACTGTTTTTT. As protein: CASSGGGKLFF.

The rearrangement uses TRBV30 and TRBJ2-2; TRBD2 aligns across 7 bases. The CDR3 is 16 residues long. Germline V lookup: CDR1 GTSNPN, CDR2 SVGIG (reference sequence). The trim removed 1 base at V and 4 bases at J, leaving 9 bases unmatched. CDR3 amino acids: CAWSAQMRGITGELFF. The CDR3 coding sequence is TGTGCCTGGAGTGCCCAAATGCGGGGGATCACCGGGGAGCTGTTTTTT.